The source of this T cell receptor (beta chain) is a study of OX40 agonist ivuxolimab in advanced cancers. About the investigation overall: The costimulatory receptor OX40 (CD134) was targeted by ivuxolimab, a fully human IgG2 agonistic monoclonal antibody. Partial responses were achieved by three dose-escalation patients, of whom one had hepatocellular carcinoma and two had cutaneous melanoma. Of the 50 to 55 dose-escalation patients, hepatocellular carcinoma was present in 19, melanoma in approximately 15, renal cell carcinoma in 9 and head and neck cancer in 9. In the dose-escalation cohort, approximately 83% of patients were male, and the mean age was roughly 56 years with a range of about 20 to 80. Patients were allowed to have had prior anti-PD-1, anti-PD-L1 or anti-CTLA-4 therapy, and 30% to 40% of the dose-escalation patients had previously received checkpoint inhibitors. Peripheral TCRbeta sequencing was intended to test whether TCR sequence diversity was altered and clonal T-cell expansion was caused by ivuxolimab. Intravenous ivuxolimab was administered to patients every 2 weeks at six dose levels: 0.01, 0.1, 0.3, 1.5, 3 and 10 mg/kg. The paper covers the monotherapy dose-escalation part of the phase I ivuxolimab trial, which included N of about 51 patients. General findings and caveats noted by the study authors: After ivuxolimab, more expanded clones were found on average in CD8+ T cells than in CD4+ T cells. The antigen specificity of the peripheral T cells that underwent clonal expansion was not determined. Low levels of normalized T-cell clonal expansion were also seen in some patients who did not respond. In partial responders in the 0.1-3.0 mg/kg groups, normalized peripheral clonal expansion was found to be among the lowest, especially among CD8+ T cells. At doses of 0.1 to 3.0 mg/kg, clonal expansion of both CD4+ and CD8+ blood T cells was observed from baseline to week 6.

For sequencing of the TCRbeta CDR3 region, genomic DNA was extracted from the sorted cells. The immunoSEQ Assay was used for sequencing of TCRbeta CDR3 regions. Sourced from immuneACCESS, this table was stored by TCRdb with only in-frame sequences that have V and J called. A share of the clones is absent; for the studies checked, an unresolved V gene accounts for under half, and the remainder has no known explanation. The sample records tens of thousands of clones, 82% of which are singletons. Jointly, the top ten make up more than 5.5% of the sample. Patients with a history of autoimmune disease or receiving systemic immunosuppression were excluded from the trial. In every dose cohort, peripheral blood was drawn for TCR sequencing at baseline, cycle 4 day 1, and cycle 7 day 1. The samples were taken from a phase I, first-in-human, multicenter, open-label dose-escalation trial of ivuxolimab. Adults with locally advanced or metastatic head and neck squamous cell, hepatocellular, melanoma or renal cell carcinoma were enrolled in the trial. Before TCR sequencing, CD4+ and CD8+ T cells were separately sorted from peripheral blood.

V is cut by 0 bases and J by 3 bases, and the space between the germline ends is 12 bases. CDR1 and CDR2 were assigned from the germline V gene as SNHLY and FYNNEI. The cysteine opens and the phenylalanine closes a CDR3 of 16 amino acids. Only CDR3 DNA is held: 48 bases, read in frame from base 1. Of note for this clone: Its antigen is not yet known. No much larger clonotype is one base removed from it; base qualities were not supplied.

Sequencing used CD4+ or CD8+ T cells sorted from blood, obtained in a trial of the OX40 agonist ivuxolimab. This TCR derives from an adult with an advanced solid tumor such as melanoma, head and neck, liver or kidney cancer. The chain is assembled from TRBV2 and TRBJ1-3; too little of a D gene remains to name it. CDR3 sequence: CASSEATPPSGNTIYF. The bases are TGTGCCAGCAGTGAAGCGACTCCCCCGAGTGGAAACACCATATATTTT.